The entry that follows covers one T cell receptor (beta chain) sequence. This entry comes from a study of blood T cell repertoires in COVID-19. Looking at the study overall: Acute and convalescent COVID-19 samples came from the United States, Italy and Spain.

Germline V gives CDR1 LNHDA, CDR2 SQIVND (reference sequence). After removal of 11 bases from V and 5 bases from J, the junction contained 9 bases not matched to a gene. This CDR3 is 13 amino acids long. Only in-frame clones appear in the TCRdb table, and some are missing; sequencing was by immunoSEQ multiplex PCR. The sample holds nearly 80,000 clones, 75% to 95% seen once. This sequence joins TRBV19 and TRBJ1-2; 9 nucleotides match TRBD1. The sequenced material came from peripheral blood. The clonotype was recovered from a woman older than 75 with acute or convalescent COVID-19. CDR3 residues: CASLRGQGYGYTF. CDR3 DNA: TGTGCCTCTTTGAGGGGACAGGGTTATGGCTACACCTTC.